This T cell receptor beta chain was recorded in a study of cytomegalovirus exposure and HLA in healthy donors. On the study more broadly: Around 200 million T cells yielded more than 90 million unique TCR beta sequences, as an earlier analysis found. Findings of the study overall: CMV serostatus was the only recorded immune exposure for donors. Later analysis reportedly placed an Asian-associated ancestry cluster below the roughly 700-donor mean in N-insertions. In a later analysis, CMV-associated beta chains were mostly HLA-associated, it appeared.

Trimming left V 5 bases short and J 2 bases short, with 14 bases between. The CDR3 is 15 residues long. Germline loops: CDR1 SGHTA, CDR2 FQGTGA. The PCR had 60 Vbeta and 13 Jbeta primers. TCRdb's copy holds only in-frame clones and misses some; the assay was immunoSEQ multiplex PCR. The sample carries some 270,000 clones, 80% to 95% recorded once. As to this clone: Its specificity is not known.

The source is a girl aged 2 to 9 in good health and CMV-seronegative. Sequences were obtained from PBMCs. The rearrangement joins TRBV7-3 to TRBJ2-3; D possibly corresponds to TRBD1 (6 bases). The CDR3: CASSVTGTPTDTQYF. CDR3 DNA: TGTGCCAGCAGCGTCACAGGGACCCCCACAGATACGCAGTATTTT.